This is a list of T cell receptor beta chains from one sample in a study of blood T cell repertoires in COVID-19. The repertoire was sequenced with immunoSEQ multiplex PCR; TCRdb's copy has only in-frame clones and lacks some. This sample has some 190,000 clones, with more than 70% found just once. Source material: peripheral blood. These TCRs come from a person aged 70 to 85 with COVID-19, enrolled during active disease. The CDR3 runs from the conserved cysteine through the conserved F or W.

V: TRBV5-5; CDR3: CASRTTDSPNQPQHF
V: TRBV9; CDR3: CASSVGSGQGAYEQYF
V: TRBV3-1/TRBV3-2; CDR3: CASSQVRGRSSSYEQYF
V: TRBV12-3/TRBV12-4; CDR3: CASSSLPYEQYF
V: TRBV3-1/TRBV3-2; CDR3: CASSQFKGGNTIYF
V: TRBV25-1; CDR3: CASSDIGAYDEQFF
V: TRBV5-4; CDR3: CASSLARTGGTGELFF
V: TRBV7-9; CDR3: CASSFVAQEDWSPLHF
V: TRBV28; CDR3: CASSPPGQRYNEQFF
V: TRBV10-3; CDR3: CAISANADEQFF
V: TRBV6-5; CDR3: CASSYVTGRNTEAFF
V: TRBV2; CDR3: CASSFPLAGGSAEQFF
V: TRBV9; CDR3: CASSVGFFWWDSNESYYGYTF
V: TRBV3-1/TRBV3-2; CDR3: CASSQGRRASYEQYF
V: TRBV5-1; CDR3: CASKSGSNTGELFF
V: TRBV7-2; CDR3: CASSSVRGHGGYTF
V: TRBV12-5; CDR3: CASGLAGPLETQYF
V: TRBV9; CDR3: CASSIRPAGDSPLHF
V: TRBV29-1; CDR3: CSVVLAPPALAKNIQYF
V: TRBV7-2; CDR3: CASSPDRSLGGYGYTF
V: TRBV19; CDR3: CASIPSTFKTGNTEAFF
V: TRBV7-8; CDR3: CASRAGLLGPETQYF
V: TRBV5-1; CDR3: CASSSGGQHTSEAFF
V: TRBV7-3; CDR3: CASSLGLAGGEDTQYF
V: TRBV7-2; CDR3: CASSPRTSGGAWDTQYF
V: TRBV7-9; CDR3: CASSSVHNTIYF
V: TRBV29-1; CDR3: CSVEGGREGLNEQFF
V: TRBV28; CDR3: CASIGYSGGPTNEQFF
V: TRBV7-6; CDR3: CASSLALWASGRGGNNEQFF
V: TRBV6-2/TRBV6-3; CDR3: CASSFPVGDTQYF
V: TRBV7-6; CDR3: CASSSLSRGSEQYF
V: TRBV24-1; CDR3: CATSASYNNSPLHF
V: TRBV28; CDR3: CASRPSGRTEAFF
V: TRBV30; CDR3: CAWSQSNTEAFF
V: TRBV19; CDR3: CASSNDRANTEAFF
V: TRBV9; CDR3: CASSVPSGTSGSYEQFF
V: TRBV25-1; CDR3: CASGGGGNQPQHF
V: TRBV9; CDR3: CASALTSTDTQYF
V: TRBV6-5; CDR3: CASSYDRLVGNTIYF
V: TRBV29-1; CDR3: CSACPRVNPNEQFF
V: TRBV6-6; CDR3: CASSGLVQETQYF
V: TRBV3-1/TRBV3-2; CDR3: CASSQANGAGAETQYF
V: TRBV29-1; CDR3: CSVDRLDRGRRGNQPQHF
V: TRBV18; CDR3: CASSPQQGFGQPQHF
V: TRBV7-2; CDR3: CASSREFGVNNEQFF
V: TRBV18; CDR3: CASSRQSQETQYF
V: TRBV7-9; CDR3: CASSFFGGGRETQYF
V: TRBV7-9; CDR3: CASSSLDRDPRGF
V: TRBV29-1; CDR3: CSVVRGVNTEAFF